This TCR beta chain derives from a study of T cell responses to AZD1222 COVID-19 vaccine. Study outcomes and limitations: Spike-specific TCR breadth and depth went up after people got two AZD1222 doses.

CDR3 size: 17 residues. In germline, CDR1 is SGDLS, CDR2 YYNGEE. Trimming shortened V by 0 bases and J by 1 base, and 14 bases separated the two germline ends. Profiled with immunoSEQ multiplex PCR; TCRdb holds only in-frame clones, not every one. Among 130,000 to 150,000 clones listed, approximately 90% were seen once. In regard to this clone: No antigen is known for it.

This sequence originates from an adult in good health. Sequenced here: peripheral blood, sampled on day 0 of AZD1222 vaccination. This chain uses TRBV9 with TRBJ2-1, with D unclear. The CDR3 bases are TGTGCCAGCAGCGTAGCTAACCCCGGAAGGTCCTACAATGAGCAGTTCTTC. It yields the protein CASSVANPGRSYNEQFF.